This entry concerns a single TCR beta chain. This specimen comes from a study of blood T cell repertoires in COVID-19. Overall study: Acute-phase and convalescent COVID-19 samples originated in the United States, Italy and Spain.

Authors' analysis steps: Reference gene primer amplification in the assay estimated nucleated cell counts. This table comes from immunoSEQ multiplex PCR, and its TCRdb copy is limited to in-frame clones, with some not included. V and J calls and clone size follow that table, whereas D and trimming were derived from the DNA. The repertoire holds about 190,000 clones, more than 60% seen once, with roughly 12% in the top ten. The junction had 6 bases not matched to a gene; V was cut back by 4 bases and J by 6 bases. The CDR3 is made up of 15 amino acids. The V gene's germline CDR1 is SGHNT and CDR2 YYREEE (reference sequence).

The V and J genes are TRBV5-4 and TRBJ1-6, with 8 bases fitting TRBD1. This sequence was found in a woman in her fifties or sixties with acute or convalescent COVID-19. The sample taken for sequencing was peripheral blood. CDR3 in DNA: TGTGCCAGCAGCCCGAGGACAGGGATTAATTCACCCCTCCACTTT. This gives the protein CASSPRTGINSPLHF.